These 7 T cell receptor beta chains were sequenced from one sample in a study of glioma-infiltrating T cells. Using RNA template, CDR3s of TCR alpha and beta were amplified with iRepertoire arm-PCR. TCRdb used MiXCR to reprocess the multiplex PCR reads, holding one entry per CDR3 protein. The data hold approximately 110,000 distinct CDR3 sequences, with roughly 25% observed a single time. The sequenced sample was glioma tissue, nonneoplastic brain tissue, or PBMCs (not recorded which). Receptors originate from a human donor with low-grade glioma or glioblastoma, undergoing nonglioma brain surgery, or in good health (not recorded which).

Notes on this clonotype: No conserved phenylalanine or tryptophan ends this CDR3, so it is likely a read error. V is TRBV7-9 and J is TRBJ2-1; 9 positions match TRBD2. This CDR3 comprises 14 residues. Germline V gene lookup returns CDR1 SEHNR and CDR2 FQNEAQ (reference sequence). CDR3 sequence reads: CTSSYSGSYNEQFL. The CDR3 DNA sequence: TGTACCAGCAGCTATAGCGGGAGTTACAATGAGCAGTTCCTC.

The chain joins TRBV6-1 to TRBJ1-2; no clear D gene. CDR1 and CDR2 (germline): MNHNS, SASEGT. This CDR3 is built from 12 residues. The germline V and J ends were trimmed by 7 bases and 1 base, with 7 bases remaining between them. This chain's CDR3 is CASKAVNYGYTF. In DNA form, the CDR3 reads TGTGCCAGCAAGGCAGTTAACTATGGCTACACCTTC.

In regard to this clonotype: A read error is possible here, since a much larger clone lies one base away. The chain carries TRBV12-3 or TRBV12-4 and TRBJ1-2; D is unresolved. V was trimmed by 5 bases and J by 4 bases, leaving 11 bases between them. CDR3 length: 13 residues. The CDR3 DNA follows: TGTGCCAGCAGTACCAACGGAGTCTATGGCTACACCTTC. This codes for CASSTNGVYGYTF.

This clonotype was counted many times. CDR3 sequence: CASSYGRNQPQHF. The CDR3 nucleotides are TGTGCCAGCAGTTACGGCAGGAATCAGCCCCAGCATTTT. J is TRBJ1-5 and V is TRBV6-2 or TRBV6-3; D not resolved. Germline V gene sequence: CDR1 MNHEY, CDR2 SVGEGT. Deletions cut 2 bases from V and 4 bases from J, with 6 bases between. The CDR3 contains 13 residues.

This clonotype was picked up a small number of times. The genes are TRBV12-5 and TRBJ2-1; TRBD2 matches 10 bases. Germline loops: CDR1 LGHNT, CDR2 FRNRAP. This CDR3 comprises 15 residues. The trim removed 0 bases at V and 10 bases at J, leaving 6 bases unmatched. This chain's CDR3 is CASGLVGTAGGEQFF. CDR3 bases: TGTGCTAGTGGTTTGGTAGGAACAGCGGGAGGGGAGCAGTTCTTC.

This clonotype was recorded many times. J is TRBJ1-2 and V is TRBV6-1; the D is unclear. Trimming left V 6 bases short and J 8 bases short, with 13 bases between. Germline V gene sequence: CDR1 MNHNS, CDR2 SASEGT. The CDR3 spans 12 residues. In DNA, the CDR3 is TGTGCCAGCAGGCCCGGACCCGTAGGCTACACCTTC. Protein sequence: CASRPGPVGYTF.

This clonotype was observed a few times. The V gene is TRBV5-1, the J gene TRBJ1-1; 9 nucleotides line up with TRBD1. From germline, CDR1 is SGHRS and CDR2 YFSETQ. The CDR3 has 16 amino acids. V shed 3 bases and J 3 bases; nucleotides not matched to a gene: 9. CDR3 protein: CASSWTGVEWDTEAFF. CDR3 nucleotides: TGCGCCAGCAGCTGGACAGGGGTCGAGTGGGACACTGAAGCTTTCTTT.